Below, 19 T cell receptor beta chains from the same sample are listed, as sequenced in a study of cytomegalovirus exposure and HLA in healthy donors. The repertoire was sequenced with immunoSEQ multiplex PCR; TCRdb's copy has only in-frame clones and lacks some. Here the sample spans some 170,000 clones, around 96% being singletons. Sequences were obtained from PBMCs. These TCRs come from a woman younger than 35 in good health and CMV-seronegative.

The genes are TRBV9 and TRBJ2-3, with 8 bases aligning to TRBD1. V gave up 0 bases and J gave up 1 base; unmatched junction bases: 4. Germline V CDR1 and CDR2: SGDLS, YYNGEE. CDR3 length equals 16 residues. The CDR3: CASSVGLGQGTDTQYF. CDR3 nucleotide sequence: TGTGCCAGCAGCGTAGGGTTGGGACAGGGCACAGATACGCAGTATTTT.

This clone showed up just once. The chain links TRBV6-4 to TRBJ2-3; 12 bases line up with TRBD2. This CDR3 spans 15 amino acids. The germline CDR1 and CDR2 sequences are MRHNA and SNTAGT. Losses at the gene ends were 4 bases for V and 2 bases for J; bases not matched to a gene: 1. CDR3 DNA: TGTGCCAGCAGTGCTAGCGGGGGGGCCACAGATACGCAGTATTTT. It is translated as CASSASGGATDTQYF.

This chain joins TRBV18 and TRBJ1-2, with TRBD1 identical over 7 bases. Trimming cost V 3 bases and J 3 bases; bases outside gene matches: 7. The V gene's germline CDR1 is KGHSH and CDR2 LQKENI. CDR3 size: 15 residues. CDR3 protein: CASSPGAGGDYGYTF. The CDR3 DNA reads TGTGCCAGCTCACCCGGAGCAGGGGGTGACTATGGCTACACCTTC.

J is TRBJ1-2 and V is TRBV4-1, with 10 bases fitting TRBD1. CDR3 size: 18 residues. Germline values: CDR1 MGHRA, CDR2 YSYEKL. Losses at the gene ends were 4 bases for V and 0 bases for J; bases not matched to a gene: 11. CDR3 DNA: TGCGCCAGCAGCCGCCAGTCTGGGGGGACAGGGGCTAACTATGGCTACACCTTC. Its protein product is CASSRQSGGTGANYGYTF.

The rearrangement uses TRBV11-3 and TRBJ2-3; TRBD1 aligns across 9 bases. CDR1 and CDR2 from the germline V gene are SGHNT and YENEEA. After removal of 4 bases from V and 14 bases from J, the junction contained 13 bases not matched to a gene. The length of the CDR3 is 14 residues. Written as DNA, the CDR3 is TGTGCCAGCAGCTCCAATGTGGTGGGACAGGGTGGGTATTTT. It translates to CASSSNVVGQGGYF.

The rearrangement joins TRBV5-1 to TRBJ1-1; the D gene is possibly TRBD1 (5 bases). This CDR3 has 17 residues. The germline V and J ends were trimmed by 4 bases and 4 bases, with 23 bases remaining between them. The germline CDR1 and CDR2 sequences are SGHRS and YFSETQ. The CDR3, as DNA: TGCGCCAGCAGCCCCGACATGGTAAAGTGGGGGGGCACTGAAGCTTTCTTT. It encodes CASSPDMVKWGGTEAFF.

The gene calls are TRBV2 and TRBJ2-5; D not certain. The CDR3 is 14 amino acids. Germline V gene lookup returns CDR1 SNHLY and CDR2 FYNNEI. V lost 1 base, J lost 2 bases, and 8 bases lay in between. CDR3: CASSEVVLQETQYF. CDR3 bases: TGTGCCAGCAGTGAAGTGGTGCTACAAGAGACCCAGTACTTC.

The chain is built from TRBV7-3 and TRBJ2-3, with D possibly being TRBD1 (6 bases). Germline values: CDR1 SGHTA, CDR2 FQGTGA. V shed 6 bases and J shed 2 bases, with 12 bases lying between them. The CDR3 length is 14 residues. The CDR3 is CASSSTGSTDTQYF. The CDR3 DNA sequence: TGTGCCAGCAGTTCGACAGGATCCACAGATACGCAGTATTTT.

The chain has TRBV5-1 and TRBJ2-3, with D tentatively TRBD2 (7 bases). The CDR3 runs to 17 residues. The V end was cut by 4 bases, the J end by 4 bases, with 22 bases between. Germline loops: CDR1 SGHRS, CDR2 YFSETQ. The CDR3 loop reads CASSPPRAPGGSDTQYF. The CDR3 DNA follows: TGCGCCAGCAGCCCCCCCCGGGCTCCGGGGGGCTCAGATACGCAGTATTTT. Looking up the rest from reference TRBV5-1 and TRBJ2-3 gives the full variable domain: KAGVTQTPRYLIKTRGQQVTLSCSPISGHRSVSWYQQTPGQGLQFLFEYFSETQRNKGNFPGRFSGRQFSNSRSEMNVSTLELGDSALYLCASSPPRAPGGSDTQYFGPGTRLTVL.

For the CDR3, the DNA is TGTGCCAGCAGCTTGGGAGGCAGGGGGCCTCAGCCCCAGCATTTT. It encodes CASSLGGRGPQPQHF. The chain couples TRBV5-4 to TRBJ1-5; 8 nucleotides align to TRBD1. CDR3 length equals 15 residues. V was pared by 0 bases and J by 6 bases, with 5 bases of the junction left unmatched. Germline CDR1 SGHNT, CDR2 YYREEE (reference sequence).

This chain joins TRBV4-3 and TRBJ2-5, with 11 nucleotides matching TRBD2. The V gene's germline CDR1 is LGHNA and CDR2 YSLEER. V was clipped by 6 bases and J by 2 bases; unmatched bases: 5. This CDR3 is built from 15 residues. CDR3 protein: CASRPGLAAQETQYF. The CDR3 nucleotides are TGCGCCAGCAGACCGGGACTAGCGGCACAAGAGACCCAGTACTTC.

The genes are TRBV4-2 and TRBJ1-2; D is possibly TRBD1 (5 bases). Between the trimmed V and J ends, which lost 0 bases and 4 bases, there was a span of 9 bases. Germline values: CDR1 LGHNA, CDR2 YNFKEQ. This CDR3 is 14 amino acids long. The DNA for the CDR3 is TGTGCCAGCAGCCAAGATACAGGCGCCTATGGCTACACCTTC. Amino acid sequence: CASSQDTGAYGYTF.

This rearrangement joins TRBV2 to TRBJ2-5; 9 positions match TRBD1. Germline CDR1 reads SNHLY; CDR2 reads FYNNEI. CDR3 length: 14 residues. V shed 4 bases and J 5 bases; nucleotides not matched to a gene: 5. The CDR3 loop is CASSGGTGIETQYF. The DNA for the CDR3 is TGTGCCAGCAGTGGGGGGACAGGGATCGAGACCCAGTACTTC.

This clone was detected only once. V and J are TRBV7-9 and TRBJ2-2, with TRBD1 matching 8 bases. Trimming took 5 bases from V and 4 from J; bases not matched to a gene: 6. There are 15 residues in the CDR3. Germline loops: CDR1 SEHNR, CDR2 FQNEAQ (reference sequence). The DNA of the CDR3 is TGTGCCAGCAGCGAACAGGGGGTTTCCACCGGGGAGCTGTTTTTT. This encodes CASSEQGVSTGELFF.

This chain joins TRBV6-5 and TRBJ2-7; tentative D call: TRBD2 (5 bases). The CDR3 has 14 amino acids. Germline V CDR1 and CDR2: MNHEY, SVGAGI. V was cut by 3 bases and J by 3 bases, with 12 bases left in between. The chain's CDR3 is CASSYQVSGYEQYF. Written as DNA, the CDR3 is TGTGCCAGCAGTTATCAGGTCAGCGGCTACGAGCAGTACTTC.

This chain joins TRBV11-3 and TRBJ2-7; D might be TRBD1 (5 bases). In germline, CDR1 is SGHNT, CDR2 YENEEA. V was clipped by 3 bases and J by 3 bases, with 12 bases between them. This CDR3 has 14 residues. The CDR3 protein is CASSLQEGVYEQYF. In DNA form, the CDR3 reads TGTGCCAGCAGCTTGCAGGAAGGGGTCTACGAGCAGTACTTC.

The chain couples TRBV4-2 to TRBJ1-5; D perhaps matches TRBD1 (5 bases). Deletions cut 4 bases from V and 9 bases from J, with 16 bases between. CDR3 length: 14 amino acids. Per germline, CDR1 LGHNA and CDR2 YNFKEQ. The CDR3 is CASSPLTEPGPQHF. In DNA, the CDR3 is TGTGCCAGCAGCCCATTGACAGAGCCGGGGCCCCAGCATTTT.

The chain employs TRBV5-1 and TRBJ2-7; 9 bases fit TRBD2. V lost 0 bases to trimming and J lost 5 bases; unmatched junction nucleotides: 3. The CDR3 length is 14 residues. Germline-derived CDR1 and CDR2 are SGHRS and YFSETQ. CDR3 bases: TGCGCCAGCAGCTTGGAGGTAGCGGGGGACGAGCAGTACTTC. Its translation: CASSLEVAGDEQYF.

The V gene is TRBV11-2, the J gene TRBJ2-1; 12 bases are shared with TRBD2. Germline V gene lookup returns CDR1 SGHAT and CDR2 FQNNGV. J was trimmed by 0 bases and V by 4 bases; bases with no gene match: 4. The CDR3 sequence is 17 residues long. The CDR3 loop reads CASSSSGGAGSYNEQFF. DNA of the CDR3: TGTGCCAGCAGCTCTAGCGGGGGGGCGGGCTCCTACAATGAGCAGTTCTTC.